The 2 T cell receptor beta chains in this list originate from one sample, sequenced in a study of cytomegalovirus exposure and HLA in healthy donors. The PCR was carried out with 60 Vbeta primers and 13 Jbeta primers. Clones were sequenced by immunoSEQ multiplex PCR, and TCRdb holds only the in-frame ones, with some missing. This sample contains tens of thousands of clones. The sample taken for sequencing was PBMCs. These receptor sequences come from a woman aged 50 to 60 in good health and CMV-seropositive.

The rearrangement links TRBV7-9 to TRBJ1-1, with a weak D call TRBD1 (5 bases). CDR3 length equals 14 residues. V was pared by 0 bases and J by 0 bases, with 5 bases between. CDR1 SEHNR and CDR2 FQNEAQ come from the germline V gene (reference sequence). For the CDR3, the DNA is TGTGCCAGCAGCTTAGCAGGGGTGAACACTGAAGCTTTCTTT. Its translation: CASSLAGVNTEAFF.

The rearrangement links TRBV13 to TRBJ1-4; D unclear. V was trimmed by 4 bases and J by 5 bases, leaving 14 bases between them. Germline lookup yields CDR1 PRHDT and CDR2 FYEKMQ (reference sequence). This CDR3 region has 15 residues. Written as DNA, the CDR3 is TGTGCCAGCAGCTCGACCGAAGACTGGAATGAAAAACTGTTTTTT. Amino acid sequence: CASSSTEDWNEKLFF. The full variable domain, in which reference TRBV13 and TRBJ1-4 provide the parts outside the CDR3, is AAGVIQSPRHLIKEKRETATLKCYPIPRHDTVYWYQQGPGQDPQFLISFYEKMQSDKGSIPDRFSAQQFSDYHSELNMSSLELGDSALYFCASSSTEDWNEKLFFGSGTQLSVL.